These 30 T cell receptor beta chains originate from one sample sequenced in a study of T cell changes during pregnancy in multiple sclerosis. The protocol was immunoSEQ multiplex PCR, while the TCRdb copy is restricted to in-frame clones and leaves out a portion. In the table there are 30,000 to 35,000 clones, 90% of which are singletons. The input for sequencing was CD8+ T cells from peripheral blood mononuclear cells, taken before pregnancy. The receptors originated from a female donor with multiple sclerosis, enrolled in a pregnancy study.

V gene TRBV5-1 combines with J gene TRBJ2-7, with D possibly TRBD2 on 5 matching bases. V was trimmed by 7 bases and J by 0 bases, leaving 11 bases between them. Germline V gene lookup returns CDR1 SGHRS and CDR2 YFSETQ. This CDR3 region has 13 residues. The CDR3 is CASSSGSSYEQYF. CDR3 DNA: TGCGCCAGCTCCAGCGGTAGCTCCTACGAGCAGTACTTC.

The chain carries TRBV27 and TRBJ2-5, with 11 bases aligning to TRBD2. Germline V lookup: CDR1 MNHEY, CDR2 SMNVEV (reference sequence). With 6 bases clipped from V and 5 bases from J, the junction kept 17 bases outside the gene matches. The CDR3 length is 18 residues. CDR3: CASRYSGGASINRETQYF. The CDR3 bases are TGTGCCAGCAGGTATAGCGGGGGGGCCTCCATCAACCGGGAGACCCAGTACTTC.

The chain links TRBV15 to TRBJ1-5, with TRBD1 matching 8 bases. The trim removed 3 bases at V and 3 bases at J, leaving 4 bases unmatched. The CDR3 sequence is 15 residues long. The germline V gene encodes CDR1 LNHNV and CDR2 YYDKDF (reference sequence). The CDR3 coding sequence is TGTGCCACCAGCAGTACCAGGGGGCCCAATCAGCCCCAGCATTTT. This codes for CATSSTRGPNQPQHF.

The chain employs TRBV29-1 and TRBJ2-2; possible D gene TRBD1, 6 bases. In germline, CDR1 is SQVTM, CDR2 ANQGSEA. The CDR3 runs 12 residues. V lost 7 bases, J lost 7 bases, and 13 bases lay in between. In DNA, the CDR3 is TGCAGCGCCGAGGGGGTTCTCGGGGAGCTGTTTTTT. Translated, it gives CSAEGVLGELFF.

CDR3 sequence: CASSVSTSGYEQYF. For the CDR3, the DNA is TGTGCCAGCAGTGTGTCGACTAGCGGTTACGAGCAGTACTTC. This chain links TRBV27 with TRBJ2-7; 9 bases agree with TRBD2. The germline V gene encodes CDR1 MNHEY and CDR2 SMNVEV (reference sequence). Trimming at V came to 5 bases and at J to 4 bases, leaving 6 bases not matched to a gene. The CDR3 has 14 residues.

The DNA for the CDR3 is TGTGCCAGCAGTTACGGACTGACCGGGGAGCTGTTTTTT. This translates into CASSYGLTGELFF. V gene TRBV6-5 combines with J gene TRBJ2-2; D may be TRBD2 (5 bases). CDR1 and CDR2 (germline): MNHEY, SVGAGI. CDR3 length: 13 residues. V was shortened by 2 bases and J by 5 bases, with 6 bases between the two germline ends.

The rearrangement joins TRBV6-5 to TRBJ2-7; D not resolved. Trimming took 5 bases from V and 0 from J, leaving 11 bases between them. Per the germline V gene, CDR1 is MNHEY and CDR2 is SVGAGI. The CDR3 is 14 residues long. CDR3 DNA: TGTGCCAGCAGTCCCCTGAGCGACTCCTACGAGCAGTACTTC. Residues: CASSPLSDSYEQYF.

The chain has TRBV10-1 and TRBJ2-7, with 8 bases lining up with TRBD2. Germline CDR1 is WNHNN and CDR2 is SYGVQD (reference sequence). The CDR3 loop spans 16 amino acids. J was trimmed by 0 bases and V by 5 bases; bases with no gene match: 9. The CDR3 DNA sequence: TGCGCCAGCAGTCCGCGGGAGGATACTTTCTCCTACGAGCAGTACTTC. Encoded protein: CASSPREDTFSYEQYF.

The chain combines TRBV7-3 with TRBJ2-1; 7 nucleotides match TRBD1. The CDR3 contains 15 residues. The ends lost 5 bases at V and 4 bases at J; junction bases unmatched: 8. Germline CDR1 is SGHTA and CDR2 is FQGTGA. In nucleotides, the CDR3 is TGTGCCAGCAGCCCCCGAGACAGGGCTTACAATGAGCAGTTCTTC. Translated: CASSPRDRAYNEQFF.

The chain joins TRBV6-5 to TRBJ1-4, with TRBD1 matching 9 bases. Germline CDR1 MNHEY, CDR2 SVGAGI. This CDR3 spans 14 amino acids. The V segment lost 6 bases and the J segment 8 bases; nucleotides outside the gene matches: 7. In DNA, the CDR3 is TGTGCCAGCAGAACGTGGACAGGGGAGGAAAAACTGTTTTTT. It codes for CASRTWTGEEKLFF.

The genes are TRBV19 and TRBJ2-1, with 11 bases identical to TRBD2. This CDR3 contains 13 residues. CDR1 and CDR2 (germline): LNHDA, SQIVND (reference sequence). J lost 9 bases, V lost 5 bases, and 3 bases had no gene match. CDR3 region: CASSGTSGFEQFF. The CDR3 DNA reads as TGTGCCAGTAGTGGGACTAGCGGATTTGAGCAGTTCTTC.

The V and J genes are TRBV6-1 and TRBJ2-7; 9 nucleotides agree with TRBD1. The CDR3 spans 15 residues. J gave up 5 bases and V 6 bases, and 11 bases lay outside the gene matches. Germline V lookup: CDR1 MNHNS, CDR2 SASEGT. DNA of the CDR3: TGTGCCAGCAGCACAACCCGGGACAGGGTTCACGAGCAGTACTTC. Translating it yields CASSTTRDRVHEQYF.

The rearrangement links TRBV27 to TRBJ2-7; 10 positions match TRBD1. CDR1 and CDR2 (germline): MNHEY, SMNVEV (reference sequence). The CDR3 spans 15 residues. With V trimmed by 1 base and J by 3 bases, 3 bases remained unmatched. The DNA for the CDR3 is TGTGCCAGCAGTTTATTGGGACAGGGGTGCTACGAGCAGTACTTC. Its protein is CASSLLGQGCYEQYF.

The table lists this clone with a count of one. The V call is TRBV27, the J call TRBJ2-1; possible D gene TRBD2, 7 bases. The ends were cut back, 0 bases at V and 4 bases at J, with 13 bases in the middle. This CDR3 has 16 residues. The germline CDR1 and CDR2 sequences are MNHEY and SMNVEV (reference sequence). The CDR3 sequence is CASSLSGGGSYNEQFF. The CDR3 nucleotides read TGTGCCAGCAGTTTATCGGGGGGGGGCTCGTACAATGAGCAGTTCTTC.

The chain links TRBV4-2 to TRBJ2-2; 8 nucleotides align to TRBD2. The germline CDR1 and CDR2 sequences are LGHNA and YNFKEQ. The CDR3 length is 15 residues. V lost 0 bases, J lost 5 bases, and 2 bases stayed unmatched. The CDR3 bases are TGTGCCAGCAGCCAAGAAGAGCGGGAGACCGGGGAGCTGTTTTTT. The encoded protein is CASSQEERETGELFF.

This chain connects TRBV6-1 to TRBJ2-2; perhaps TRBD2 as D (6 bases). Germline CDR1 and CDR2: MNHNS and SASEGT. V was cut by 7 bases and J by 4 bases, with 13 bases left in between. The CDR3 extends over 14 amino acids. The CDR3 reads CASIPRRGTGELFF. The CDR3 DNA sequence: TGTGCCAGCATCCCCCGGCGGGGCACCGGGGAGCTGTTTTTT.

In its sample, this clone was seen once. The CDR3 DNA is TGTGCCAGCACGGGAGGTGTGTTATCACCCCTCCACTTT. Protein product: CASTGGVLSPLHF. The V gene is TRBV7-9, the J gene TRBJ1-6, with D unresolved. V lost 7 bases to trimming and J lost 10 bases, with 14 bases between them. CDR3 size: 13 residues. Germline V gives CDR1 SEHNR, CDR2 FQNEAQ (reference sequence).

The chain links TRBV11-3 to TRBJ2-7, with 8 bases matching TRBD1. The CDR3 is 13 residues long. V was clipped by 4 bases and J by 6 bases; unmatched bases: 5. Germline V CDR1 and CDR2: SGHNT, YENEEA. In nucleotides, the CDR3 is TGTGCCAGCAGCTCCAGGGGGCTGCCCGAGCAGTACTTC. Protein sequence: CASSSRGLPEQYF.

This chain uses TRBV7-3 with TRBJ2-1; 7 nucleotides match TRBD1. V lost 5 bases to trimming and J lost 6 bases; unmatched junction nucleotides: 10. The CDR3 is made up of 15 amino acids. Germline V gene lookup returns CDR1 SGHTA and CDR2 FQGTGA. The chain's CDR3 is CASSQEGGEGNEQFF. CDR3 DNA: TGTGCCAGCAGCCAAGAAGGGGGCGAGGGCAATGAGCAGTTCTTC.

Here the CDR3 DNA reads TGTGCCTGGAGCTGGTCAGGGGGTCGCACAGATACGCAGTATTTT. This gives the protein CAWSWSGGRTDTQYF. This chain uses TRBV30 with TRBJ2-3, with 7 nucleotides matching TRBD1. J gave up 1 base and V 3 bases, and 7 bases lay outside the gene matches. The CDR3 sequence is 15 residues long. Germline assignment: CDR1 GTSNPN and CDR2 SVGIG (reference sequence).

CDR3 sequence: CASSLISVRQGANGELFF. The CDR3 bases are TGTGCCAGCAGCTTGATTTCTGTCAGGCAGGGGGCGAACGGGGAGCTGTTTTTT. The V call is TRBV5-8, the J call TRBJ2-2; 8 positions match TRBD1. CDR1 and CDR2 from the germline V gene are SGHTS and YDEGEE. With 1 base clipped from V and 7 bases from J, the junction kept 15 bases outside the gene matches. The CDR3 contains 18 residues.

The chain carries TRBV6-1 and TRBJ2-5, with TRBD2 matching over 9 bases. The J segment lost 3 bases and the V segment lost 2 bases, leaving 4 bases of the junction unmatched. Germline V lookup: CDR1 MNHNS, CDR2 SASEGT. The CDR3 runs 15 residues. CDR3 amino acids: CASSEIAGAKETQYF. CDR3 DNA: TGTGCCAGCAGTGAAATAGCGGGGGCGAAAGAGACCCAGTACTTC.

V gene TRBV5-6 combines with J gene TRBJ2-3, with TRBD2 identical over 7 bases. With V trimmed by 1 base and J by 2 bases, 7 bases remained unmatched. Germline V gene lookup returns CDR1 SGHDT and CDR2 YYEEEE. This CDR3 has 16 amino acids. In DNA form, the CDR3 reads TGTGCCAGCAGCTTGATATCGGGAGGCGTCACAGATACGCAGTATTTT. It encodes CASSLISGGVTDTQYF.

CDR3 region: CASSWLAGGGYNEQFF. The CDR3 nucleotides are TGTGCCAGCAGTTGGCTAGCGGGAGGAGGTTACAATGAGCAGTTCTTC. The chain recombines TRBV6-5 with TRBJ2-1; 11 positions match TRBD2. The CDR3 has 16 residues. Looked up from germline, CDR1 is MNHEY and CDR2 is SVGAGI. V lost 4 bases to trimming and J lost 4 bases; unmatched junction nucleotides: 6.

Notes on this clone: One end of the junction does not line up with germline, which may come from a read error. The chain recombines TRBV6-1 with TRBJ1-2; TRBD1 aligns across 10 bases. CDR1 MNHNS and CDR2 SASEGT come from the germline V gene. The CDR3 covers 13 residues. CDR3 in DNA: TGTGCCAGCAGTGAGAGGGACAGGGGAAGTAGCCTCTTC. This gives the protein CASSERDRGSSLF.

This chain connects TRBV27 to TRBJ2-3; 14 nucleotides line up with TRBD2. CDR1 MNHEY and CDR2 SMNVEV come from the germline V gene (reference sequence). The CDR3 length is 16 residues. V lost 5 bases to trimming and J lost 4 bases; unmatched junction nucleotides: 5. CDR3 nucleotides: TGTGCCAGCAGTCCCGGGACTAGCGGGAGCGCAGATACGCAGTATTTT. Translation gives CASSPGTSGSADTQYF.

The rearrangement joins TRBV7-6 to TRBJ2-7, with D perhaps matching TRBD1 (5 bases). Trimming removed 5 bases at V and 5 bases at J, with 13 bases between. The CDR3 loop spans 13 amino acids. CDR1 is SGHVS, CDR2 FNYEAQ, per germline. CDR3 DNA: TGTGCCAGCAGCCCGATGGGGCGGCACGAGCAGTACTTC. Residues: CASSPMGRHEQYF.

V gene TRBV2 combines with J gene TRBJ1-3; D gene uncertain. The V gene lost 6 bases and the J gene lost 0 bases, with 15 bases spanning the gap. In germline, CDR1 is SNHLY, CDR2 FYNNEI. The CDR3 has 16 residues. As DNA, the CDR3 is TGTGCCAGCAGGCGCACTGAGGTCGTCTCTGGAAACACCATATATTTT. Encoded protein: CASRRTEVVSGNTIYF.

The chain is built from TRBV6-4 and TRBJ1-5; possible D gene TRBD1, 6 bases. CDR1 MRHNA and CDR2 SNTAGT come from the germline V gene. The V end lost 4 bases, the J end lost 4 bases, and 23 bases lay between the germline ends. CDR3 length: 18 residues. For the CDR3, the DNA is TGTGCCAGCAGTGGGAATCCTCTAGCAGGGGCAAGGAATCAGCCCCAGCATTTT. It codes for CASSGNPLAGARNQPQHF.

The V and J genes are TRBV6-1 and TRBJ1-3, with D unresolved. Trimming left V 8 bases short and J 1 base short, with 15 bases between. Germline V gene sequence: CDR1 MNHNS, CDR2 SASEGT. This CDR3 has 15 amino acids. CDR3 in DNA: TGTGCCAGCGCTCCCTTTATCAGTTCTGGAAACACCATATATTTT. This gives the protein CASAPFISSGNTIYF.